Listed here are 20 T cell receptor beta chains from one sample, sequenced in a study of T cells in Graves' hyperthyroidism and ophthalmopathy (dated 2019 in TCRdb). Library preparation was by multiplex PCR. The sequencer was an Illumina HiSeq 2000. The TCR beta CDR3 regions were amplified from the RNA transcripts. The first round of RT-PCR for the TCR CDR3 was performed with the HTBI primer set and the Qiagen OneStep RT-PCR kit. TCRdb reran the public reads through fastp at Q25 and MiXCR, keeping productive beta chains. Rows are unified per CDR3 protein, each entry keeping the most common DNA and genes. The sample has about 330,000 distinct CDR3 sequences on record, roughly an eighth of them singletons. 34% of the sample comes from the top ten. The sequenced sample consisted of blood. These receptor sequences come from a woman aged 40 to 49 with Graves' ophthalmopathy.

The chain combines TRBV6-5 with TRBJ2-7; D is unresolved. This CDR3 has 18 residues. Per the germline V gene, CDR1 is MNHEY and CDR2 is SVGAGI. V was pared by 0 bases and J by 1 base, with 19 bases between. The chain's CDR3 is CASSYSPSPTWKSYEQYF. As DNA, the CDR3 is TGTGCCAGCAGTTACTCTCCCAGCCCCACATGGAAATCCTACGAGCAGTACTTC.

This clonotype was picked up many times. CDR3 sequence reads: CASSLTGTSDEQFF. The CDR3 DNA follows: TGTGCCAGCAGCTTAACCGGGACTAGCGATGAGCAGTTCTTC. This chain uses TRBV7-9 with TRBJ2-1; TRBD2 matches 10 bases. Trimming cost V 2 bases and J 8 bases; bases outside gene matches: 3. The CDR3 has 14 residues. CDR1 SEHNR and CDR2 FQNEAQ come from the germline V gene (reference sequence). The variable domain in full, completed from reference TRBV7-9 and TRBJ2-1, reads DTGVSQNPRHKITKRGQNVTFRCDPISEHNRLYWYRQTLGQGPEFLTYFQNEAQLEKSRLLSDRFSAERPKGSFSTLEIQRTEQGDSAMYLCASSLTGTSDEQFFGPGTRLTVL.

This clonotype was seen a handful of times. J is TRBJ1-1 and V is TRBV20-1; 12 bases align to TRBD1. Trimming took 5 bases from V and 5 from J; bases not matched to a gene: 18. The CDR3 spans 18 residues. Germline CDR1 DFQATT, CDR2 SNEGSKA (reference sequence). Here the CDR3 DNA reads TGCAGTGCTGTAGACCCGGGACAGGGGGCGGTGGGGCGAACTGAAGCTTTCTTT. Its translation is CSAVDPGQGAVGRTEAFF.

This chain links TRBV19 with TRBJ1-5; D gene ambiguous. V lost 3 bases to trimming and J lost 3 bases, with 9 bases between them. Germline CDR1 LNHDA, CDR2 SQIVND (reference sequence). The CDR3 consists of 14 residues. The CDR3 region has the DNA TGTGCCAGTAGTATTTACAGTTTCAATCAGCCCCAGCATTTT. It yields the protein CASSIYSFNQPQHF.

This clonotype was seen many times. This chain joins TRBV27 and TRBJ2-7; D remains unclear. This CDR3 spans 15 amino acids. Germline V gives CDR1 MNHEY, CDR2 SMNVEV (reference sequence). Trimming shortened V by 5 bases and J by 3 bases, and 17 bases separated the two germline ends. DNA of the CDR3: TGTGCCAGCAGTCCACAGATTGTCTCGGTCTACGAGCAGTACTTC. Amino acid sequence: CASSPQIVSVYEQYF.

The chain is built from TRBV28 and TRBJ1-6; perhaps TRBD1 as D (5 bases). CDR1 is MDHEN and CDR2 is SYDVKM in the germline V gene. The CDR3 is made up of 16 amino acids. Trimming removed 3 bases from V and 7 bases from J, with 16 bases in between. In DNA form, the CDR3 reads TGTGCCAGCAGTTTCCGGTCGCGGGGGGGAAATTCACCCCTCCACTTT. Encoded protein: CASSFRSRGGNSPLHF.

The rearrangement uses TRBV2 and TRBJ1-2, with 8 bases that match TRBD1. The CDR3 loop spans 15 amino acids. The V segment lost 3 bases and the J segment 7 bases; nucleotides outside the gene matches: 10. Per the germline V gene, CDR1 is SNHLY and CDR2 is FYNNEI. The CDR3 here is CASSDSGRGPLGYTF. For the CDR3, the DNA is TGTGCCAGCAGTGACTCTGGCAGGGGGCCCCTTGGCTACACCTTC.

This clonotype has only a few counts. Just one base apart from a much larger clone, this may be a read error. This chain links TRBV2 with TRBJ1-2, with D unclear. The CDR3 has 14 amino acids. V lost 6 bases and J 4 bases, leaving 15 bases between the germline ends. Germline lookup yields CDR1 SNHLY and CDR2 FYNNEI. CDR3 bases: TGTGCCAGCAGGGCCCAAAGGATAACCTATGGCTACACCTTC. Amino acid sequence: CASRAQRITYGYTF. Full variable domain (rest looked up from reference TRBV2 and TRBJ1-2): EPEVTQTPSHQVTQMGQEVILRCVPISNHLYFYWYRQILGQKVEFLVSFYNNEISEKSEIFDDQFSVERPDGSNFTLKIRSTKLEDSAMYFCASRAQRITYGYTFGSGTRLTVV.

This sequence joins TRBV24-1 and TRBJ2-7, with 7 bases fitting TRBD2. Germline values: CDR1 KGHDR, CDR2 SFDVKD. The CDR3 is made up of 19 amino acids. V was pared by 8 bases and J by 0 bases, with 21 bases of the junction left unmatched. As DNA, the CDR3 is TGTGCCACCACTACCAGGGCCCAGGAAGCCGGGAGGAGCTCCTACGAGCAGTACTTC. It specifies CATTTRAQEAGRSSYEQYF.

In the case of this clonotype: With a much larger clone just one base away, this may be a read error. V and J are TRBV11-2 and TRBJ2-5; D is unresolved. This CDR3 has 14 residues. Germline assignment: CDR1 SGHAT and CDR2 FQNNGV. In DNA form, the CDR3 reads TGTGCCAGCGGCTTCCGAGGTCCGCAAGAGACCCAGTACTTC. Its protein product is CASGFRGPQETQYF.

This clonotype was observed at least ten times. The chain combines TRBV19 with TRBJ2-3, with 13 bases that match TRBD2. Germline-derived CDR1 and CDR2 are LNHDA and SQIVND (reference sequence). V was clipped by 3 bases and J by 5 bases; unmatched bases: 11. CDR3 length: 18 amino acids. CDR3 sequence: CASSIGGTSGAGGDTQYF. The CDR3 DNA reads as TGTGCCAGTAGTATCGGAGGGACTAGCGGGGCCGGGGGAGATACGCAGTATTTT.

At least ten counts were recorded for this clonotype. V is TRBV20-1 and J is TRBJ1-2, with D possibly TRBD1 on 6 matching bases. Germline CDR1 DFQATT, CDR2 SNEGSKA (reference sequence). The length of the CDR3 is 14 residues. V was pared by 1 base and J by 8 bases, with 17 bases between. The CDR3 DNA is TGCAGTGCTAGAGGCCTACAGGGTGAGGGAGGCTACACCTTC. It is translated as CSARGLQGEGGYTF.

This clonotype was recorded at least ten times. The V call is TRBV2, the J call TRBJ1-5; D is unresolved. Germline CDR1 is SNHLY and CDR2 is FYNNEI. The CDR3 totals 11 residues. Trimming took 2 bases from V and 4 from J, leaving 0 bases between them. The CDR3 loop reads CASSENQPQHF. As DNA, the CDR3 is TGTGCCAGCAGTGAAAATCAGCCCCAGCATTTT.

At least ten counts were recorded for this clonotype. The junction shows a germline mismatch at one end, possibly a read error. The chain links TRBV20-1 to TRBJ1-4; weak D call: TRBD1 (6 bases). The CDR3 is 13 residues long. Germline CDR1 is DFQATT and CDR2 is SNEGSKA (reference sequence). The CDR3 spells CSARDRSGEKLFF. CDR3 coding DNA: TGCAGTGCGAGAGACAGGAGCGGGGAAAAACTGTTTTTT.

This clonotype has a count of ten or more. The rearrangement uses TRBV10-3 and TRBJ1-1; tentatively, D is TRBD1 (6 bases). Germline V gene lookup returns CDR1 ENHRY and CDR2 SYGVKD. The CDR3 is made up of 14 amino acids. Trimming pared 5 bases from V and 0 bases from J, leaving 10 bases between. CDR3 bases: TGTGCCATCAGTAGGGCAGGGGTGAACACTGAAGCTTTCTTT. Its translation: CAISRAGVNTEAFF.

This clonotype was counted many times. This chain uses TRBV7-2 with TRBJ2-2; 8 bases map to TRBD2. The CDR3 runs to 16 residues. J was trimmed by 7 bases and V by 2 bases; bases with no gene match: 9. Germline V gene data show CDR1 as SGHTA and CDR2 as FQGNSA. The DNA for the CDR3 is TGTGCCAGCAGCTTATTCAGCGGGAGCGGAATCGGGGAGCTGTTTTTT. Amino acids: CASSLFSGSGIGELFF.

This clonotype occurred many times. The rearrangement joins TRBV19 to TRBJ1-2; 7 nucleotides agree with TRBD1. The CDR3 spans 17 residues. The J segment lost 4 bases and the V segment lost 3 bases, leaving 14 bases of the junction unmatched. The V gene's germline CDR1 is LNHDA and CDR2 SQIVND (reference sequence). CDR3 sequence: CASSIPTLSTGSYGYTF. Here the CDR3 DNA reads TGTGCCAGTAGTATCCCGACCCTTTCGACAGGGAGCTATGGCTACACCTTC.

This clonotype was detected ten times or more. V and J are TRBV7-2 and TRBJ2-3, with 7 bases that match TRBD2. J gave up 1 base and V 3 bases, and 4 bases lay outside the gene matches. In germline, CDR1 is SGHTA, CDR2 FQGNSA. This CDR3 spans 15 amino acids. In DNA form, the CDR3 reads TGTGCCAGCAGCTTTAACAGCGGGGGCACAGATACGCAGTATTTT. Translating gives CASSFNSGGTDTQYF.

This clonotype was detected ten times or more. The chain uses TRBV20-1 and TRBJ2-3; no clear D gene. Trimming cost V 6 bases and J 3 bases, with 19 bases left between them. Germline CDR1 DFQATT, CDR2 SNEGSKA (reference sequence). CDR3 size: 15 residues. CDR3 sequence reads: CSAAPYSLETDTQYF. The DNA of the CDR3 is TGCAGTGCCGCCCCCTATTCCCTCGAGACAGATACGCAGTATTTT.

This clonotype was detected many times. The genes are TRBV6-1 and TRBJ1-5; weak D call: TRBD1 (6 bases). The germline V gene has CDR1 MNHNS and CDR2 SASEGT. V dropped 6 bases and J dropped 5 bases, with 11 bases sitting between them. This CDR3 has 13 amino acids. The CDR3 is CASSPYRDQPQHF. In nucleotides, the CDR3 is TGTGCCAGCAGCCCCTACAGGGATCAGCCCCAGCATTTT.